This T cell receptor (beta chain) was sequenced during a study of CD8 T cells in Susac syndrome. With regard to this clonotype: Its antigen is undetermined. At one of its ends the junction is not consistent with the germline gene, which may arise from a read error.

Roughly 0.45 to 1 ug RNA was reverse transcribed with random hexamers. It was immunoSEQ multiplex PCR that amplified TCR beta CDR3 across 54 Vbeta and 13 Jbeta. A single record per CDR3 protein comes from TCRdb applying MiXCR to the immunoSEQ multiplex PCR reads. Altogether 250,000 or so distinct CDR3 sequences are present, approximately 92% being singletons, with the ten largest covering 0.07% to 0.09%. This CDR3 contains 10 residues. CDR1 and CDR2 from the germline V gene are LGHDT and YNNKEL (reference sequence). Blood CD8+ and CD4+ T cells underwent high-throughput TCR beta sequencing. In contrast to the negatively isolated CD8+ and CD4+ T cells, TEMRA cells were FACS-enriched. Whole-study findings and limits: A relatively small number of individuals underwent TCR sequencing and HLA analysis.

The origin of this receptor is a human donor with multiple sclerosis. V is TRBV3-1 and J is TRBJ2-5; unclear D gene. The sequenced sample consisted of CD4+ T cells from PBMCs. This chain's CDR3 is CASSQGTQYF. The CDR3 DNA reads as TGTGCCAGCAGCCAAGGGACCCAGTACTTC.